Listed here are 6 T cell receptor beta chains from one sample, sequenced in a study of patients and donors after allogeneic stem cell transplantation. TCRdb passed the RT-PCR reads through MiXCR, listing each CDR3 protein once. The sample lists about 88,000 distinct CDR3 sequences, roughly 43% occurring once. The source material was blood, either unsorted or a sorted T cell fraction (not recorded which). All receptors come from a human donor who was either an allogeneic HSCT recipient or a stem cell or donor lymphocyte infusion donor (not recorded which). It is not recorded whose cells these are; they may come from a transplant donor.

A few counts support this clonotype. The chain links TRBV24-1 to TRBJ1-4; D unresolved. The V end lost 8 bases, the J end lost 3 bases, and 15 bases lay between the germline ends. The CDR3 runs 15 residues. The germline CDR1 and CDR2 sequences are KGHDR and SFDVKD. The CDR3 region has the DNA TGTGCCACCACCCCGCCGGGGAGAGCTAATGAAAAACTGTTTTTT. As protein: CATTPPGRANEKLFF.

The gene calls are TRBV15 and TRBJ2-4; D is ambiguous. The CDR3 covers 17 residues. CDR1 is LNHNV and CDR2 is YYDKDF in the germline V gene (reference sequence). Trimming removed 5 bases at V and 5 bases at J, with 22 bases between. The CDR3 DNA is TGTGCCACCAGCGAGATAACGCAGCCAAAGTACCAAAACATTCAGTACTTC. It encodes CATSEITQPKYQNIQYF.

In regard to this clonotype: At one end, the junction sequence differs from germline, possibly due to a read error. The chain links TRBV7-9 to TRBJ2-1; D not resolved. From germline, CDR1 is SEHNR and CDR2 FQNEAQ (reference sequence). The CDR3 length is 12 residues. The CDR3 region has the DNA TGTGCCTGCAGCTCAAGCTACAATGAGCAGTTCTTC. It codes for CACSSSYNEQFF.

This clonotype was seen a few times. The CDR3 DNA reads TGTGCCAGCAGCTTAGACAATAACTATGGCTACACCTTC. Translation: CASSLDNNYGYTF. V gene TRBV11-1 combines with J gene TRBJ1-2, with D uncertain. Germline CDR1 reads SGHAT; CDR2 reads FQDESV (reference sequence). Trimming shortened V by 1 base and J by 1 base, and 4 bases separated the two germline ends. The CDR3 totals 13 residues. Based on the CDR3 plus reference TRBV11-1 and TRBJ1-2, the full variable domain is EAEVAQSPRYKITEKSQAVAFWCDPISGHATLYWYRQILGQGPELLVQFQDESVVDDSQLPKDRFSAERLKGVDSTLKIQPAELGDSAMYLCASSLDNNYGYTFGSGTRLTVV.

The chain couples TRBV6-5 to TRBJ1-1; D is uncertain. The CDR3 length is 16 residues. The germline V gene has CDR1 MNHEY and CDR2 SVGAGI. V dropped 6 bases and J dropped 2 bases, with 19 bases sitting between them. The CDR3 here is CASSFQSLLGNTEAFF. CDR3 coding DNA: TGTGCCAGCAGCTTCCAATCACTTTTGGGAAACACTGAAGCTTTCTTT.

This clonotype came up a few times. The CDR3 sequence is CSARLGGFGNTIYF. The CDR3 nucleotides read TGCAGTGCTAGGTTAGGGGGATTCGGAAACACCATATATTTT. The chain carries TRBV20-1 and TRBJ1-3, with D maybe TRBD1 (6 bases). Trimming pared 3 bases from V and 4 bases from J, leaving 13 bases between. The germline V gene has CDR1 DFQATT and CDR2 SNEGSKA (reference sequence). This CDR3 has 14 residues.